This TCR beta chain was observed in a study of CD8+ T cells in alopecia areata. Described treatment: oral pan-JAK inhibitor, 5-10 mg twice daily. Germline CDR1 is GTSNPN and CDR2 is SVGIG (reference sequence). The V gene lost 2 bases and the J gene lost 3 bases, with 5 bases spanning the gap. This CDR3 is built from 11 residues. Comment on this clone: The same CDR3 is also encoded by other DNA sequences in this sample.

RNA, once extracted, was reverse transcribed into cDNA for use as the sequencing template. Sequenced by immunoSEQ multiplex PCR; TCRdb stores in-frame clones only, minus some. The sample records more than 150,000 clones, 51% being singletons. The sequence came from a human donor with alopecia areata. The source was CD8+ T cells sorted from blood, collected around week 54, from a patient treated with tofacitinib. This chain joins TRBV30 and TRBJ2-7; D possibly corresponds to TRBD2 (5 bases). The CDR3 sequence: CAWSRGYEQYF. The CDR3 DNA is TGTGCCTGGAGTCGGGGCTACGAGCAGTACTTC.